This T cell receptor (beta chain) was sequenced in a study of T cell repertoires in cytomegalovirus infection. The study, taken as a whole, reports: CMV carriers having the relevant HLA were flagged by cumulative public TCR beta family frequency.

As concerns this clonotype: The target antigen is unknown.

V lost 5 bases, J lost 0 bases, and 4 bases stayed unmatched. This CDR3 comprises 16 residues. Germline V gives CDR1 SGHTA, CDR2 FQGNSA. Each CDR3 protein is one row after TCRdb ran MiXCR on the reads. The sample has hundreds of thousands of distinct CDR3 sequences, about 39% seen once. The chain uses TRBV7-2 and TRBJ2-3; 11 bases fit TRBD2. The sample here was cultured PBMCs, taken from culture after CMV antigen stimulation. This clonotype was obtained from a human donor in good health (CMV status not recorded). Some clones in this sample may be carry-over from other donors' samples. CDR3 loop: CASSGGLAVSTDTQYF. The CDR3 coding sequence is TGTGCCAGCAGCGGGGGACTAGCGGTTAGCACAGATACGCAGTATTTT.